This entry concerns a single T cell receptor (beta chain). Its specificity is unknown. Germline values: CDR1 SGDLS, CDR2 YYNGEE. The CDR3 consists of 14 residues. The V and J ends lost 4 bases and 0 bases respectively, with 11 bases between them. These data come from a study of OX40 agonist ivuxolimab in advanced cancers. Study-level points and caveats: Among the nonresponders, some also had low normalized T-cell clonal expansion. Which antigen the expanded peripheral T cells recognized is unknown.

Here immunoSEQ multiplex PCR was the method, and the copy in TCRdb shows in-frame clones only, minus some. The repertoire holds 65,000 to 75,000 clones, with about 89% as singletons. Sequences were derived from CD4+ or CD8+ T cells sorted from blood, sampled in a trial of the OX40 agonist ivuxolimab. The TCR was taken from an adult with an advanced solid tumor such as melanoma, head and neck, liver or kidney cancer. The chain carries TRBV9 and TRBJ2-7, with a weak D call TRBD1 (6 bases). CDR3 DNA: TGTGCCAGCAGCCCCGGGACACCCTCCTACGAGCAGTACTTC. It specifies CASSPGTPSYEQYF.